This T cell receptor (beta chain) comes out of a study of T cell responses to AZD1222 COVID-19 vaccine. TCRdb's copy holds only in-frame clones and misses some; the assay was immunoSEQ multiplex PCR. Altogether 140,000 to 150,000 clones are present, more than 85% being singletons, with the ten largest covering less than 5%. Germline V lookup: CDR1 WNHNN, CDR2 SYGVQD (reference sequence). J lost 7 bases, V lost 11 bases, and 9 bases had no gene match. The CDR3 sequence is 13 residues long. This material consisted of peripheral blood, taken 28 days after the second AZD1222 dose. The chain joins TRBV10-1 to TRBJ2-3; 10 nucleotides align to TRBD1. The receptor was isolated from an adult who received the AZD1222 COVID-19 vaccine. CDR3 nucleotides: TGCGCCGGAGACAGGGGGCGACGAAATACGCAGTATTTT. Protein: CAGDRGRRNTQYF.